The rows below give T cell receptor beta chains drawn from one sample of a study of OX40 agonist ivuxolimab in advanced cancers. Assay used: immunoSEQ multiplex PCR; TCRdb lists only in-frame clones, some missing. The sample holds 15,000 to 25,000 clones, 65% to 70% seen once. The sample in question was CD4+ or CD8+ T cells sorted from blood, obtained in a trial of the OX40 agonist ivuxolimab. These receptors were taken from an adult with an advanced solid tumor such as melanoma, head and neck, liver or kidney cancer. CDR3s include the opening cysteine and the closing phenylalanine or tryptophan.

TRBV27,TRBJ2-7,CASSSAGAHEQYF
TRBV7-3,TRBJ2-3,CASSPPRVMTDTQYF
TRBV28,TRBJ2-1,CASSTPIGPPRGNEQFF
TRBV28,TRBJ2-3,CASRDGGGTDTQYF
TRBV7-6,TRBJ2-1,CASSFEGSYNEQFF
TRBV29-1,TRBJ1-1,CSVEDRRDRKAFF
TRBV10-3,TRBJ2-7,CAISERVVEQYF
TRBV27,TRBJ2-3,CASSLSYQFRVSHYTQYF
TRBV6-5,TRBJ2-7,CASSSSLSYEQYF
TRBV27,TRBJ1-1,CASKVGMNTEAFF
TRBV5-6,TRBJ2-7,CASSFGGAYEQYF
TRBV19,TRBJ1-1,CASSAIPDFNTEAFF
TRBV5-6,TRBJ2-1,CASSYSRGLAGVSYNEQFF
TRBV18,TRBJ1-2,CASSLRTGERLKDYGYTF
TRBV7-3,TRBJ2-3,CASSLPGTVSDTQYF
TRBV5-1,TRBJ2-5,CASSFLSGVWETQYF
TRBV6-6,TRBJ1-4,CASGDGTKEAEKLFF
TRBV7-6,TRBJ2-3,CASSLETRGLTDTQYF
TRBV28,TRBJ1-6,CASSLQGISPLHF
TRBV6-5,TRBJ2-2,CASSGFRTGELFF
TRBV11-2,TRBJ2-7,CASSEIGQGPLTYEQYF
TRBV6-6,TRBJ2-7,CATSDGDEQYF
TRBV6-6,TRBJ1-1,CASSLQKNTEAFF
TRBV27,TRBJ2-1,CASSPSGRFAVWNEQFF
TRBV4-3,TRBJ1-2,CASSPGTKGNYGYTF
TRBV11-1,TRBJ2-2,CASSLAGITGELFF
TRBV7-2,TRBJ2-3,CASSNLGTSGGAFPDTQYF